This TCR beta chain came from a study of T cell responses to AZD1222 COVID-19 vaccine. Overall study findings and caveats: Unmutated variant regions are reportedly targeted by nearly half of spike-specific TCRs. Of the AZD1222 recipients, only 5 or 6 were seropositive at baseline.

Sequencing used immunoSEQ multiplex PCR; TCRdb keeps in-frame clones, though not all of them. The repertoire holds approximately 110,000 clones, with approximately 90% as singletons. In regard to this clone: Its antigen is unknown.

Researchers grouped second doses given at about 4 or about 12 weeks into one pool. The source of this sequence is an adult who received the AZD1222 COVID-19 vaccine. The sequencing here drew on peripheral blood, taken 28 days after the second AZD1222 dose.

The CDR3, as DNA: TGTGCCAGCAGCCTGGGACAGACGTCTAACTATGGCTACACCTTC. Amino acid sequence: CASSLGQTSNYGYTF. This rearrangement joins TRBV5-8 to TRBJ1-2; 7 positions match TRBD1. The germline V gene encodes CDR1 SGHTS and CDR2 YDEGEE. This CDR3 has 15 amino acids. Losses at the gene ends were 4 bases for V and 0 bases for J; bases not matched to a gene: 6.